Following are 10 T cell receptor beta chains from one sample sequenced in a study of cytomegalovirus exposure and HLA in healthy donors. PCR primers comprised 60 Vbeta and 13 Jbeta primers. This table comes from immunoSEQ multiplex PCR, and its TCRdb copy is limited to in-frame clones, with some not included. Of fewer than 300,000 clones listed, 80% are singletons. The sample taken for sequencing was PBMCs. The receptors were sampled from a girl aged 2-9 years in good health and CMV-seronegative.

The genes are TRBV5-6 and TRBJ1-6; TRBD1 matches 10 bases. CDR3 size: 16 residues. The V segment lost 3 bases and the J segment 10 bases; nucleotides outside the gene matches: 10. Per the germline V gene, CDR1 is SGHDT and CDR2 is YYEEEE. CDR3 residues: CASSSLTGTGESPLHF. In nucleotides, the CDR3 is TGTGCCAGCAGCTCTCTTACCGGGACAGGGGAGTCACCCCTCCACTTT.

This clone has just a few counts. This rearrangement joins TRBV5-1 to TRBJ2-7, with TRBD2 matching 11 bases. This CDR3 region has 15 residues. V lost 3 bases, J lost 0 bases, and 2 bases stayed unmatched. CDR1 SGHRS and CDR2 YFSETQ come from the germline V gene. The CDR3 region has the DNA TGCGCCAGCAGCTCGGGGACTAGCGGCTCCTACGAGCAGTACTTC. It codes for CASSSGTSGSYEQYF.

The chain employs TRBV5-8 and TRBJ2-1; 9 positions agree with TRBD1. Germline CDR1 and CDR2: SGHTS and YDEGEE. After removal of 2 bases from V and 0 bases from J, the junction contained 12 bases not matched to a gene. The CDR3 has 19 residues. The CDR3 region is CASSLSSGQGKSSYNEQFF. CDR3 coding DNA: TGTGCCAGCAGCTTATCCTCGGGACAGGGAAAGTCCTCCTACAATGAGCAGTTCTTC.

The chain recombines TRBV10-3 with TRBJ2-1; TRBD2 agrees at 8 bases. V trimming: 10 bases; J trimming: 0 bases; junction bases outside the gene matches: 5. CDR3 size: 14 residues. Germline loops: CDR1 ENHRY, CDR2 SYGVKD. The CDR3 DNA follows: TGTGCCACCACTAGCGGTCGCTCCTACAATGAGCAGTTCTTC. Translated: CATTSGRSYNEQFF.

The chain links TRBV11-2 to TRBJ1-1, with D possibly matching TRBD1 (5 bases). With 1 base removed from V and 1 base from J, the gap between germline ends came to 19 bases. The CDR3 totals 18 residues. Germline CDR1 and CDR2: SGHAT and FQNNGV. The CDR3 nucleotides are TGTGCCAGCAGCTTAGGGGAGGTGACAGCTATTACGAACACTGAAGCTTTCTTT. The encoded protein is CASSLGEVTAITNTEAFF.

The chain recombines TRBV27 with TRBJ2-1, with 8 bases that match TRBD2. Trimming took 5 bases from V and 0 from J; bases not matched to a gene: 9. The CDR3 spans 17 residues. Germline lookup yields CDR1 MNHEY and CDR2 SMNVEV (reference sequence). In nucleotides, the CDR3 is TGTGCCAGCAGTAGGAAACACAGCGGGAGCTCCTACAATGAGCAGTTCTTC. Residues: CASSRKHSGSSYNEQFF.

The V call is TRBV5-6, the J call TRBJ1-5, with 9 bases that match TRBD1. The CDR3 runs to 14 residues. Germline CDR1 SGHDT, CDR2 YYEEEE. The junction had 5 bases not matched to a gene; V was cut back by 3 bases and J by 7 bases. The CDR3 region is CASSWGQGLQPQHF. The CDR3 DNA reads TGTGCCAGCAGCTGGGGACAGGGACTACAGCCCCAGCATTTT.

This sequence joins TRBV19 and TRBJ2-5, with TRBD1 matching 8 bases. The length of the CDR3 is 13 residues. Germline V CDR1 and CDR2: LNHDA, SQIVND (reference sequence). The ends lost 9 bases at V and 4 bases at J; junction bases unmatched: 7. The CDR3 DNA reads as TGTGCCAGCAGGGGGCTGTCATCAGAGACCCAGTACTTC. It yields the protein CASRGLSSETQYF.

The chain combines TRBV5-1 with TRBJ1-2; unclear D gene. Trimming cost V 6 bases and J 4 bases, with 13 bases left between them. Germline CDR1 and CDR2: SGHRS and YFSETQ. The CDR3 extends over 13 amino acids. The CDR3 nucleotides are TGCGCCAGCACGAGGGATCCGTCCTATGGCTACACCTTC. Translating gives CASTRDPSYGYTF.

J is TRBJ2-2 and V is TRBV2; 8 bases match TRBD1. The CDR3 contains 14 residues. V lost 7 bases to trimming and J lost 5 bases; unmatched junction nucleotides: 6. The germline V gene has CDR1 SNHLY and CDR2 FYNNEI. DNA of the CDR3: TGTGCCAGCATGAGGACAGGGTGGACCGGGGAGCTGTTTTTT. Its translation: CASMRTGWTGELFF.